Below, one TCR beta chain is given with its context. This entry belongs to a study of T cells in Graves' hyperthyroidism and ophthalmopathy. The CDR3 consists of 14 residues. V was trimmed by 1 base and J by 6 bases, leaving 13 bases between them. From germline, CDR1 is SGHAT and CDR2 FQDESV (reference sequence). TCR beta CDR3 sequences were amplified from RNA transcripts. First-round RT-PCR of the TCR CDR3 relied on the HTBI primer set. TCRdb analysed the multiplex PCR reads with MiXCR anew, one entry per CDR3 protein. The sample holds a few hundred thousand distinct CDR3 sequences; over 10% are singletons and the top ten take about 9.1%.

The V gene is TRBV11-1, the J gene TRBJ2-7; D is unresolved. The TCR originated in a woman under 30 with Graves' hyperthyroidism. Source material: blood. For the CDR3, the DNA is TGTGCCAGCAGCTTAGGTCCCCTGCGATGCGAGCAGTACTTC. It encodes CASSLGPLRCEQYF.